These T cell receptor beta chains were read from a single sample in a study of blood T cell repertoires in COVID-19. TCRdb's copy holds only in-frame clones and misses some; the assay was immunoSEQ multiplex PCR. The repertoire has 300,000 to 450,000 clones, around 87% of them found once; the top ten carry over 2%. The sequenced sample consisted of peripheral blood. The receptors originated from a woman aged 55-70 years with COVID-19, enrolled during active disease. Each CDR3 is given with its conserved first and last residue. A D gene is named only where the DNA matches it firmly. Size is stated for part of the rows, as once, few or many counts, or as a class when the clone is expanded.

size	V	J	D	CDR3	DNA
.	TRBV5-1	TRBJ2-5	.	CASRDYGGETQYF	TGCGCCAGCAGGGACTATGGGGGGGAGACCCAGTACTTC
.	TRBV4-2	TRBJ2-7	.	CASSQLQGTRSYEQYF	TGTGCCAGCAGCCAACTTCAGGGGACCCGGTCCTACGAGCAGTACTTC
.	TRBV27	TRBJ2-1	TRBD1	CASRIQGNEQFF	TGTGCCAGCAGGATACAGGGGAATGAGCAGTTCTTC
.	TRBV27	TRBJ2-7	TRBD2	CASSLGGAAYEQYF	TGTGCCAGCAGTTTGGGAGGGGCGGCCTACGAGCAGTACTTC
.	TRBV11-2	TRBJ1-4	TRBD1	CASSPFGQDGEKLFF	TGTGCCAGCAGCCCGTTCGGACAGGATGGTGAAAAACTGTTTTTT
.	TRBV5-8	TRBJ1-5	TRBD1	CASSPGTGVDNQPQHF	TGTGCCAGCAGCCCTGGGACAGGGGTCGACAATCAGCCCCAGCATTTT
.	TRBV2	TRBJ2-1	.	CASSPYGGAENEQFF	TGTGCCAGCAGTCCCTATGGGGGGGCGGAAAATGAGCAGTTCTTC
.	TRBV19	TRBJ2-1	TRBD1	CASSATTGGNEQFF	TGTGCCAGTAGTGCTACGACAGGGGGGAATGAGCAGTTCTTC
.	TRBV12-3/TRBV12-4	TRBJ2-7	TRBD2	CASSRNGGVGYF	TGTGCCAGCAGCCGGAACGGGGGGGTGGGCTACTTC
.	TRBV3-1/TRBV3-2	TRBJ2-3	.	CASSPGPDTQYF	TGTGCCAGCAGCCCGGGTCCTGATACGCAGTATTTT
.	TRBV7-6	TRBJ1-2	TRBD1	CASSFVQGGVYGYTF	TGTGCCAGCAGCTTTGTCCAAGGGGGCGTCTATGGCTACACCTTC
.	TRBV12-3/TRBV12-4	TRBJ2-3	.	CASSLRELQYF	TGTGCCAGCAGTTTACGGGAACTGCAGTATTTT
.	TRBV4-1	TRBJ1-5	.	CASSQDTGRDQPQHF	TGCGCCAGCAGCCAAGACACAGGGAGAGATCAGCCCCAGCATTTT
.	TRBV5-1	TRBJ2-7	TRBD2	CASSFSGGTTYEQYF	TGCGCCAGCAGCTTCAGCGGGGGGACAACCTACGAGCAGTACTTC
.	TRBV18	TRBJ2-2	TRBD1	CASSSTGGLNTGELFF	TGTGCCAGCTCCTCGACAGGGGGCCTAAACACCGGGGAGCTGTTTTTT
.	TRBV2	TRBJ1-2	.	CASSPSRKGMDGYTF	TGTGCCAGCAGCCCCAGTCGTAAGGGGATGGACGGCTACACCTTC
once	TRBV29-1	TRBJ1-1	.	CSVGVPEAFF	TGCAGCGTCGGAGTCCCTGAAGCTTTCTTT
.	TRBV7-3	TRBJ1-4	.	CASSLEAAANEKLFF	TGTGCCAGCAGCTTAGAAGCGGCGGCTAATGAAAAACTGTTTTTT
few	TRBV27	TRBJ1-2	TRBD1	CASSGDRLYGYTF	TGTGCCAGCAGTGGGGACAGACTTTATGGCTACACCTTC
.	TRBV5-6	TRBJ1-2	.	CASSLVGVFEGNYGYTF	TGTGCCAGCAGCTTGGTCGGCGTCTTCGAGGGAAACTATGGCTACACCTTC
.	TRBV9	TRBJ2-5	.	CASSEVGGHGETQYF	TGTGCCAGCAGCGAGGTGGGGGGGCACGGAGAGACCCAGTACTTC
.	TRBV2	TRBJ2-7	.	CASRRGRGRGSYEQYF	TGTGCCAGCAGGAGGGGGAGGGGCCGCGGGTCCTACGAGCAGTACTTC
.	TRBV7-6	TRBJ2-1	TRBD2	CASRLTAGGYNEQFF	TGTGCCAGCAGACTTACGGCGGGGGGTTACAATGAGCAGTTCTTC